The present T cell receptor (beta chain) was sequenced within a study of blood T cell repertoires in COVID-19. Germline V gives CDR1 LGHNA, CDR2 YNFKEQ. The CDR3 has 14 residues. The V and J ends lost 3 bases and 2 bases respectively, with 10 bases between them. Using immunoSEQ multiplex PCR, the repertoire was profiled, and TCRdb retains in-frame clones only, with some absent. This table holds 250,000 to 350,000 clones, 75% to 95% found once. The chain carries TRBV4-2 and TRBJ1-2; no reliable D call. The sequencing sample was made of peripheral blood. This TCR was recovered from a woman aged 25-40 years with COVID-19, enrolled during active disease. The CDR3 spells CASSQPGLNYGYTF. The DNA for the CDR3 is TGTGCCAGCAGCCAGCCGGGGTTAAACTATGGCTACACCTTC.